This record concerns one TCR beta chain sequence. The clone's antigen remains unknown. Base qualities are not recorded, but no much larger clone differs from it by a single base. The cysteine opens and the phenylalanine closes a CDR3 of 15 amino acids. Only the CDR3 DNA stays, 45 bases, in frame from base 1. The immunoSEQ Assay, a bias-controlled multiplex PCR, was used to amplify TCRbeta CDR3 regions from genomic DNA. The original pipeline was this. The number of nucleated cells in each sample was estimated by amplification of reference gene primers within the assay. To quantify the absolute abundance of each unique TCRbeta CDR3 rearrangement, sequence reads were collapsed and filtered. For each sample, productive Simpson clonality was calculated as the square root of Simpson's diversity index over productive rearrangements. TCRdb provides this immuneACCESS table in a form limited to in-frame rearrangements. Some clones are lacking; in checked studies, under half of them reflect an unresolved V gene, and why the rest are absent is not known. V and J calls and clone size are given by that table; D and trimming were obtained from the DNA. The sample contains approximately 210,000 clones, 75% to 90% of them found a single time. The ten largest clones capture around 2.1% of the sample.

These data belong to a study of blood T cell repertoires in COVID-19 (dated by TCRdb to between 2020 and 2021). About the investigation overall: Collaborator samples came from the United States, Italy and Spain and covered acute and convalescent phases of COVID-19. The material from the prospective study consisted of cDNA or gDNA derived from T cells, B-cell-depleted T cells, or PBMCs. Subjects who had been exposed to COVID-19, were actively infected with it, or had recovered from it provided the deeply sampled blood TCRbeta repertoires that made up the dataset. The repertoires were made available in a free public database intended to serve as a resource for research on the immune response to SARS-CoV-2. The samples were drawn from the first 160 participants of the ongoing ImmuneRACE study and from 1,254 subjects provided by 6 global collaborators. The sample metadata nearly always contained a de-identified subject ID, COVID-19 status, age in years and sex. Where available, HLA class I and class II types were taken from metadata supplied by the sample provider and were not determined by assay-based typing. Overall study results and their limits: The amount of clinical and demographic metadata varied by source and participant and was provided uncurated.

Participants in the prospective study were aged 18 to 89 years, lived in 20 to 30 United States geographic areas, and enrolled through a virtual design. Cohort assignment in the prospective study relied on participant-reported clinical history from a screening survey and a study questionnaire. ImmuneRACE Cohort 3 recovered participants were defined by two consecutive negative NP/OP PCR tests, healthcare professional clearance, or symptom resolution. Each participant in the prospective study had whole blood, serum and a nasopharyngeal or oropharyngeal swab collected by mobile phlebotomists. Prospective study participants could optionally give additional blood draws and questionnaires over an approximately two-month period. Before DNA extraction, blood samples from the prospective study were shipped at room temperature or frozen.

The V and J genes are TRBV21-1 and TRBJ1-2; the table names TRBD1, a call not compared with the DNA. TRBV21-1 is recorded as a pseudogene. This clonotype was obtained from a woman aged 25 to 45 who had recovered from COVID-19. The sequenced material came from PBMCs or T cells enriched from blood (not recorded which). The DNA sequence reads TGTGCCAGCAGTTTTTTTGGGCAGACTAACTATGGCTACACCTTC. The encoded protein is CASSFFGQTNYGYTF.